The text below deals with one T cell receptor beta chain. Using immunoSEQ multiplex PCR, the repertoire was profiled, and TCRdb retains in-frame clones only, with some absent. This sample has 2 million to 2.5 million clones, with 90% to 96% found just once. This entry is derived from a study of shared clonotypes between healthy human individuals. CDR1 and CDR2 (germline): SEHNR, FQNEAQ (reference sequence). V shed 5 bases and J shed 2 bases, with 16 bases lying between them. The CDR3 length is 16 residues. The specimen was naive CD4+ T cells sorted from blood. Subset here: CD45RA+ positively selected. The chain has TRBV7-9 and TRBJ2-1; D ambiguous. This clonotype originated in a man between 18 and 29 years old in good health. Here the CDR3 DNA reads TGTGCCAGCAGCACCCTGGATTTACGCGCCTACAATGAGCAGTTCTTC. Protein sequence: CASSTLDLRAYNEQFF.